These 22 T cell receptor beta chains share one sample of origin, sequenced in a study of blood T cell repertoires in COVID-19. Here immunoSEQ multiplex PCR was the method, and the copy in TCRdb shows in-frame clones only, minus some. Here the sample spans under 95,000 clones, about 87% being singletons. Material for sequencing was peripheral blood. The source of these receptors is a man in his forties with acute or convalescent COVID-19.

The rearrangement links TRBV19 to TRBJ1-2; D is uncertain. The CDR3 spans 15 residues. Germline loops: CDR1 LNHDA, CDR2 SQIVND (reference sequence). V gave up 1 base and J gave up 4 bases, with 13 bases separating them. The CDR3 DNA is TGTGCCAGTAGTATAGGGAGAGAGGATCGCTATGGCTACACCTTC. Translated: CASSIGREDRYGYTF.

The V and J genes are TRBV24-1 and TRBJ2-3; D is perhaps TRBD1 (6 bases). Between the trimmed V and J ends, which lost 5 bases and 5 bases, there was a span of 13 bases. This CDR3 has 14 residues. Looked up from germline, CDR1 is KGHDR and CDR2 is SFDVKD. The CDR3 reads CATSVQGKGDTQYF. CDR3 sequence (DNA): TGTGCCACCAGTGTCCAGGGGAAAGGAGATACGCAGTATTTT.

V gene TRBV7-9 combines with J gene TRBJ1-2, with D unclear. CDR3 size: 14 residues. Trimming stripped 5 bases from V and 2 bases from J, with 12 bases between. The germline CDR1 and CDR2 sequences are SEHNR and FQNEAQ (reference sequence). DNA for the CDR3: TGTGCCAGCAGCCCCCTTGAGGAAAACTATGGCTACACCTTC. This gives the protein CASSPLEENYGYTF. The full variable domain, with the rest looked up from reference TRBV7-9 and TRBJ1-2, is DTGVSQNPRHKITKRGQNVTFRCDPISEHNRLYWYRQTLGQGPEFLTYFQNEAQLEKSRLLSDRFSAERPKGSFSTLEIQRTEQGDSAMYLCASSPLEENYGYTFGSGTRLTVV.

V and J are TRBV30 and TRBJ1-5; 7 bases match TRBD1. With 3 bases clipped from V and 6 bases from J, the junction kept 8 bases outside the gene matches. Germline V gene data show CDR1 as GTSNPN and CDR2 as SVGIG (reference sequence). The CDR3 runs to 14 residues. The CDR3 here is CAWSPTGDVQPQHF. The CDR3 DNA sequence: TGTGCCTGGAGCCCTACAGGGGACGTTCAGCCCCAGCATTTT.

This rearrangement joins TRBV6-6 to TRBJ2-2; D call uncertain. Germline lookup yields CDR1 MNHNY and CDR2 SVGAGI (reference sequence). The CDR3 length is 14 residues. Trimming removed 0 bases from V and 0 bases from J, with 2 bases in between. In DNA, the CDR3 is TGTGCCAGCAGTTACTCTACGAACACCGGGGAGCTGTTTTTT. It translates to CASSYSTNTGELFF.

The rearrangement joins TRBV6-1 to TRBJ1-1; tentative D call: TRBD1 (5 bases). Trimming removed 3 bases from V and 1 base from J, with 6 bases in between. In germline, CDR1 is MNHNS, CDR2 SASEGT. The CDR3 is 13 amino acids. CDR3 sequence: CASSDQGNTEAFF. CDR3 DNA: TGTGCCAGCAGTGATCAGGGGAACACTGAAGCTTTCTTT.

The chain recombines TRBV7-8 with TRBJ2-7; 9 bases align to TRBD1. J gave up 2 bases and V 0 bases, and 5 bases lay outside the gene matches. The CDR3 runs to 16 residues. Germline loops: CDR1 SGHVS, CDR2 FQNEAQ. CDR3: CASSLASGQGTYEQYF. Here the CDR3 DNA reads TGTGCCAGCAGCTTAGCCTCTGGACAGGGGACCTACGAGCAGTACTTC.

The chain is built from TRBV2 and TRBJ2-2; D may be TRBD1 (5 bases). Per germline, CDR1 SNHLY and CDR2 FYNNEI. Trimming removed 4 bases at V and 5 bases at J, with 8 bases between. The CDR3 runs to 13 residues. CDR3 DNA sequence: TGTGCCAGCAGTGGGACAACAACCGGGGAGCTGTTTTTT. Its translation is CASSGTTTGELFF.

The V gene is TRBV18, the J gene TRBJ2-2, with a possible D match to TRBD1 (6 bases). Per germline, CDR1 KGHSH and CDR2 LQKENI. This CDR3 region has 15 residues. Trimming stripped 6 bases from V and 4 bases from J, with 15 bases between. DNA for the CDR3: TGTGCCAGCTCCGATGGACAGAAAGCCACCGGGGAGCTGTTTTTT. Translated: CASSDGQKATGELFF.

The chain carries TRBV7-8 and TRBJ1-2; D is perhaps TRBD1 (6 bases). The CDR3 runs to 15 residues. Germline CDR1 SGHVS, CDR2 FQNEAQ. The germline V and J ends were trimmed by 0 bases and 5 bases, with 13 bases remaining between them. The CDR3 region is CASSLARTDFYGYTF. DNA for the CDR3: TGTGCCAGCAGCTTAGCGAGGACAGACTTTTATGGCTACACCTTC.

The rearrangement joins TRBV19 to TRBJ1-2, with 9 bases fitting TRBD1. J lost 8 bases, V lost 9 bases, and 4 bases had no gene match. CDR3 length: 11 amino acids. Germline CDR1 and CDR2: LNHDA and SQIVND (reference sequence). The chain's CDR3 is CASRTGDGYTF. CDR3 sequence (DNA): TGTGCCAGCAGGACAGGGGACGGCTACACCTTC.

The chain links TRBV6-6 to TRBJ2-1; 8 bases line up with TRBD1. The V and J ends lost 5 bases and 9 bases, in that order; junction bases with no gene match: 6. Germline-derived CDR1 and CDR2 are MNHNY and SVGAGI (reference sequence). The CDR3 has 13 residues. The CDR3, as DNA: TGTGCCAGCAGTCCCAGGGGGCGGACTGAGCAGTTCTTC. Translating it yields CASSPRGRTEQFF.

Comments on this clone: This sample includes further DNA sequences coding for the same CDR3. The J gene is TRBJ1-4, the V gene TRBV27, with D perhaps TRBD1 (5 bases). The V gene lost 3 bases and the J gene lost 8 bases, with 10 bases spanning the gap. The V gene's germline CDR1 is MNHEY and CDR2 SMNVEV (reference sequence). This CDR3 comprises 13 residues. Here the CDR3 reads CASSFSGFEKLFF. The CDR3 DNA reads TGTGCCAGCAGTTTTTCAGGGTTCGAAAAACTGTTTTTT.

The rearrangement links TRBV30 to TRBJ2-7, with 7 bases matching TRBD2. The CDR3 length is 11 residues. The germline CDR1 and CDR2 sequences are GTSNPN and SVGIG (reference sequence). The ends lost 3 bases at V and 12 bases at J; junction bases unmatched: 8. In DNA, the CDR3 is TGTGCCTGGAGAACTAGCGCCACTAGGTACTTC. It encodes CAWRTSATRYF.

As concerns this clone: The same CDR3 also results from other DNA sequences found in this sample. The chain uses TRBV4-1 and TRBJ2-1; tentative D call: TRBD1 (6 bases). The ends were cut back, 0 bases at V and 1 base at J, with 10 bases in the middle. The CDR3 has 16 amino acids. Per the germline V gene, CDR1 is MGHRA and CDR2 is YSYEKL. CDR3 loop: CASSQDRGFSYNEQFF. CDR3 sequence (DNA): TGCGCCAGCAGCCAAGATAGGGGGTTTTCCTACAATGAGCAGTTCTTC.

The J gene is TRBJ2-3, the V gene TRBV12-5; 11 positions match TRBD2. The CDR3 is made up of 17 amino acids. Losses at the gene ends were 0 bases for V and 5 bases for J; bases not matched to a gene: 7. Germline loops: CDR1 LGHNT, CDR2 FRNRAP. CDR3 DNA: TGTGCTAGTGGTTTGGTTGTTAGCGGGGGGGCCGGAGATACGCAGTATTTT. This translates into CASGLVVSGGAGDTQYF.

The chain has TRBV10-1 and TRBJ2-2, with D tentatively TRBD1 (6 bases). This CDR3 region has 14 residues. Germline CDR1 WNHNN, CDR2 SYGVQD (reference sequence). Trimming removed 6 bases at V and 6 bases at J, with 14 bases between. The CDR3 DNA follows: TGCGCCAGCAGAAAGAACAGGGATCCCGGGGAGCTGTTTTTT. Translated: CASRKNRDPGELFF.

The V and J genes are TRBV5-1 and TRBJ1-1, with D possibly being TRBD1 (5 bases). The CDR3 consists of 13 residues. Trimming pared 0 bases from V and 5 bases from J, leaving 8 bases between. The germline V gene has CDR1 SGHRS and CDR2 YFSETQ. As DNA, the CDR3 is TGCGCCAGCAGCTTGGCTTCAGGGACTGAAGCTTTCTTT. Translating it yields CASSLASGTEAFF.

The chain links TRBV29-1 to TRBJ1-1; TRBD1 aligns across 8 bases. Per the germline V gene, CDR1 is SQVTM and CDR2 is ANQGSEA. With 7 bases clipped from V and 4 bases from J, the junction kept 11 bases outside the gene matches. This CDR3 has 14 residues. The CDR3 spells CSARAGGAGTEAFF. CDR3 nucleotide sequence: TGCAGCGCCCGGGCAGGGGGCGCGGGCACTGAAGCTTTCTTT. Full variable domain (rest looked up from reference TRBV29-1 and TRBJ1-1): SAVISQKPSRDICQRGTSLTIQCQVDSQVTMMFWYRQQPGQSLTLIATANQGSEATYESGFVIDKFPISRPNLTFSTLTVSNMSPEDSSIYLCSARAGGAGTEAFFGQGTRLTVV.

The J gene is TRBJ2-1, the V gene TRBV6-1; D perhaps matches TRBD2 (5 bases). CDR1 and CDR2 from the germline V gene are MNHNS and SASEGT. The CDR3 length is 16 residues. The germline V and J ends were trimmed by 0 bases and 0 bases, with 9 bases remaining between them. CDR3 in amino acids: CASSEAEAGSYNEQFF. The CDR3 DNA follows: TGTGCCAGCAGTGAAGCCGAGGCGGGCTCCTACAATGAGCAGTTCTTC.

This chain connects TRBV7-9 to TRBJ1-3; TRBD1 matches 8 bases. The CDR3 loop spans 19 amino acids. Losses at the gene ends were 6 bases for V and 0 bases for J; bases not matched to a gene: 16. Germline lookup yields CDR1 SEHNR and CDR2 FQNEAQ (reference sequence). CDR3 sequence: CASRQTGTGQPDSGNTIYF. In DNA form, the CDR3 reads TGTGCCAGCAGGCAAACCGGGACAGGCCAACCAGACTCTGGAAACACCATATATTTT.

The chain combines TRBV5-1 with TRBJ2-3; TRBD2 matches 11 bases. CDR3 size: 21 residues. The J segment lost 4 bases and the V segment lost 7 bases, leaving 26 bases of the junction unmatched. Germline V CDR1 and CDR2: SGHRS, YFSETQ. The CDR3 loop is CASGSPATGTSGSDSPDTQYF. CDR3 DNA sequence: TGCGCCAGCGGATCACCTGCCACCGGGACTAGCGGAAGTGATAGCCCAGATACGCAGTATTTT.